This TCR beta chain originates from a study of beta chain features in type 1 diabetes. Points from the study as a whole: Type 1 diabetes patients had VDJ junctions that carried fewer insertions and more deletions. In all four CD4+ subsets, TCRB CDR3 length was significantly, moderately reduced in type 1 diabetes. Although PCR might favor shorter templates, it would do so equally in patients and controls.

Every single donor gave one heparinised blood draw, and these averaged about 116 mL. Researchers reported sorting CD4+ naive, central memory, regulatory and stem cell-like memory cells via CD45RO/CCR7/CD25/CD127/CD95/CD27. This clone was counted between two and nine times. Its target is unknown. V was clipped by 8 bases and J by 2 bases; unmatched bases: 10. This CDR3 has 15 residues. The germline V gene encodes CDR1 GTSNPN and CDR2 SVGIG (reference sequence). The whole isolated RNA underwent reverse transcription, so sequencing captured expressed TCRB transcripts. Sequencing used immunoSEQ multiplex PCR; TCRdb keeps in-frame clones, though not all of them. The table shows a few hundred thousand clones, with less than 15% occurring only once.

This receptor was taken from a woman aged 18 to 35 with type 1 diabetes. Sequenced input: naive CD4+ T cells from blood. This chain joins TRBV30 and TRBJ2-3; 10 bases agree with TRBD2. CDR3 amino acids: CARTSGRGPTDTQYF. The CDR3 region has the DNA TGTGCCCGGACCAGCGGGAGGGGCCCCACAGATACGCAGTATTTT.